A single T cell receptor beta chain is shown here with its context. Its antigen remains unknown. The sample belongs to a study of Ad26.COV2.S vaccination and SARS-CoV-2 variants. Study results and limitations: CD8+ and CD4+ T cells specific for spike reportedly responded with substantial breadth after vaccination.

The V end was cut by 1 base, the J end by 0 bases, with 13 bases between. The CDR3 extends over 17 amino acids. CDR1 is SGHRS, CDR2 YFSETQ, per germline. Here immunoSEQ multiplex PCR was the method, and the copy in TCRdb shows in-frame clones only, minus some. The table lists approximately 480,000 clones, around nine tenths of them singletons. Described treatment: some 19 received Ad26.COV2.S at low or high dose, single or two shots; roughly five received placebo; per-sample allocation not given. Vaccine and placebo recipients were sampled on day 63 after the first injection. The source is a person between 18 and 65 years old who received the Ad26.COV2.S COVID-19 vaccine or a placebo. The specimen comprised peripheral blood, sampled in a trial of Ad26.COV2.S vaccine versus placebo. The chain links TRBV5-1 to TRBJ1-4; the D gene is possibly TRBD1 (5 bases). The CDR3 DNA follows: TGCGCCAGCAGCTTGAATGGGGCGGCGGCAACTAATGAAAAACTGTTTTTT. Its translation: CASSLNGAAATNEKLFF.